This T cell receptor (beta chain) was captured by sequencing in a study of blood T cell repertoires in COVID-19. The table came from immunoSEQ multiplex PCR; TCRdb's copy has only in-frame clones and leaves some out. The sample comprises a few hundred thousand clones, roughly 87% of which are singletons, and under 2% rests with the top ten. This clone occurred once. CDR1 SGHKS and CDR2 YYEKEE come from the germline V gene (reference sequence). This CDR3 is 14 amino acids long. Trimming removed 5 bases from V and 1 base from J, with 12 bases in between. The chain is built from TRBV5-5 and TRBJ1-1, with D hard to call. The sequence came from a man aged 35 to 55 with active or convalescent COVID-19. The sequenced sample was peripheral blood. In DNA form, the CDR3 reads TGTGCCAGCAGTTGGTCCTTCGGGAACACTGAAGCTTTCTTT. Its translation is CASSWSFGNTEAFF.